The rows below give T cell receptor beta chains drawn from one sample of a study of glioma-infiltrating T cells after dendritic cell vaccination. Measured with immunoSEQ multiplex PCR; TCRdb has only the in-frame clones, and not every one. The repertoire holds tens of thousands of clones, 70% to 90% seen once, with about 2.9% in the top ten. The specimen was blood, collected before dendritic cell vaccination. Source of these receptors: a human donor with glioblastoma. Each CDR3 is given without its conserved first and last residue.

j_call	v_call	cdr3_length	cdr3_aa
TRBJ2-1	TRBV21-1	15	ASSFRLAVVSYNEQF
TRBJ2-7	TRBV10-1	11	ASSRTGIDEQY
TRBJ2-1	TRBV5-4	11	ASSLGREGEQF
TRBJ2-7	TRBV7-9	14	ASSRDYPQGAYEQY
TRBJ2-6	TRBV11-3	13	ASSTTSSGANVLT
NA	TRBV7-2	15	ASRRSGTGGAFYEQY
TRBJ1-2	TRBV29-1	11	SVRDSRFYGYT
TRBJ2-7	TRBV7-2	13	ASSLGAGAGYEQY
TRBJ2-7	TRBV19	13	ASTLFGTGGYEQY
TRBJ2-4	TRBV2	15	ASGGGGQGIYKNIQY
TRBJ1-2	TRBV18	14	ASSPSIQGANYGYT
TRBJ1-1	TRBV4-1	12	ASSQAWGPTEAF
TRBJ1-4	TRBV11-3	13	ASSWPDSDRAELF
TRBJ1-5	TRBV2	17	ASSPPRRQGARSNQPQH
TRBJ2-7	TRBV12-5	13	ASGLVQRAAYEQY
TRBJ2-1	TRBV1	19	TSSQDRGRLRERRRSNEQF
TRBJ2-1	TRBV19	13	ASSTRTGVYNEQF
TRBJ1-1	TRBV6-5	12	ASRDGTLNTEAF
TRBJ1-4	TRBV7-9	13	ASSATTGGVEKLF
TRBJ1-5	TRBV6-5	12	ASRATDFNQPQH
NA	TRBV27	11	ASSYRLTYEQY
NA	TRBV5-1	11	ASSPRGSYEQY
TRBJ1-4	TRBV5-6	11	ASSLVRGEKLF
TRBJ2-7	TRBV30	12	ACPAHSGSYEQY
TRBJ2-7	TRBV5-4	12	ASSLEVGGFEQY
TRBJ2-7	TRBV7-9	10	ASSPSSYEQY
TRBJ1-5	TRBV5-4	14	ASSRGGVGSDQPQH